Given below is one TCR beta chain in context. Its antigen remains unidentified. No much larger clone exists at a distance of one base, and base qualities are not known. The immunoSEQ Assay, a bias-controlled multiplex PCR, was used to amplify TCRbeta CDR3 regions from genomic DNA. The published analysis was carried out like this. The number of nucleated cells in each sample was estimated from the amplification of reference gene primers within the assay. To quantify the absolute abundance of each unique TCRbeta CDR3 rearrangement, sequence reads were collapsed and filtered. Productive Simpson clonality was computed per sample as the square root of Simpson's diversity index over productive rearrangements. Imported from immuneACCESS, the table was reduced by TCRdb to in-frame sequences with V and J called. These copies leave out some clones; in studies compared against another copy, an unresolved V gene accounts for under half, and the cause of the remainder is not known. For V, J and clone size, that table is used; D and trimming come from the DNA. The sample table contains about 34,000 clones; only one count was recorded for 81% of them. The leading ten clones occupy 2.5% to 3.5% of the sample.

These data come from a study of blood T cell repertoires in COVID-19 (dated by TCRdb to about 2020). Regarding the research as a whole: The collaborator samples originated in the United States, Italy and Spain and spanned the acute and convalescent phases of COVID-19. The samples were drawn from the first 160 participants of the ongoing ImmuneRACE study and from some 1,300 subjects provided by 6 global collaborators. Subjects who had been exposed to COVID-19, were actively infected with it, or had recovered from it provided the deeply sampled blood TCRbeta repertoires that made up the dataset. HLA class I and class II types, where available, came from metadata supplied by the sample provider rather than from assay-based typing. The repertoires were released in a freely available public database meant as a resource for research on the immune response to SARS-CoV-2. A de-identified subject ID, COVID-19 status, age in years and sex were almost always included in the sample metadata. The prospective study material was composed of cDNA or gDNA derived from T cells, B-cell-depleted T cells, or PBMCs.

One collaborating source in Seattle enrolled patients while the patients were actively infected and followed the patients over time throughout the course of disease. Collaborating institutions collected whole blood in K2EDTA tubes following their own protocols. For TCRbeta analysis, collaborators shipped samples as frozen whole blood, isolated PBMCs, or DNA extracted from either of those sample types. Results and caveats for the whole study, not just this receptor: The quantity of clinical and demographic metadata differed by source and by participant and was supplied without curation.

The CDR3 runs 17 residues from the cysteine to the phenylalanine. Only the CDR3 region is kept as DNA, spanning 51 bases read in frame from base 1. Per the germline V gene, SGHTA is the CDR1 and FQGNSA is the CDR2. The V end gives up 0 bases and the J end 1 base, leaving 7 bases in the junction not matched to a gene. The chain links TRBV7-2 with TRBJ2-7; TRBD1 agrees with 9 junctional bases. The sequence was collected from a man in his 70s with COVID-19, enrolled during active disease. Sequencing input: peripheral blood. The CDR3: CASSLAGQGPLSYEQYF. The DNA is as follows: TGTGCCAGCAGCTTAGCTGGACAGGGGCCTTTGTCCTACGAGCAGTACTTC. This CDR3, with the reference TRBV7-2 and TRBJ2-7 proteins standing in past its ends, gives the full variable domain GAGVSQSPSNKVTEKGKDVELRCDPISGHTALYWYRQSLGQGLEFLIYFQGNSAPDKSGLPSDRFSAERTGGSVSTLTIQRTQQEDSAVYLCASSLAGQGPLSYEQYFGPGTRLTVT.